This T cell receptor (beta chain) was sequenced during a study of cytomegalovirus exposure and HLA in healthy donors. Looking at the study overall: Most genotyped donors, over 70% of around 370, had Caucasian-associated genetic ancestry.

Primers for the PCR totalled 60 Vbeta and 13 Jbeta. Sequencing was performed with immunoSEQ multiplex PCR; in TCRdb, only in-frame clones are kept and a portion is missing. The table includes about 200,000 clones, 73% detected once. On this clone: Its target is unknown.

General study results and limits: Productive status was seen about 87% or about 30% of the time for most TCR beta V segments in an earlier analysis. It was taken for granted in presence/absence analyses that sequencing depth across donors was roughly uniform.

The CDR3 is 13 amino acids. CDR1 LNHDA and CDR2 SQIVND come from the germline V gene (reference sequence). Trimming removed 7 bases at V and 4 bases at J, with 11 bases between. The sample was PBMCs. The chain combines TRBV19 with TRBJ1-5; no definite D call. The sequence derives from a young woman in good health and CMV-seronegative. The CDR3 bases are TGTGCCAGTATGGTAGCGGAGAATCAGCCCCAGCATTTT. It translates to CASMVAENQPQHF.